The rows below give T cell receptor beta chains drawn from one sample of a study of early T cells in non-severe SARS-CoV-2 infection. One entry per CDR3 protein results from TCRdb running MiXCR on the 5' RACE reads. This table has 75,000 or so distinct CDR3 sequences, 12% appearing once. What was sequenced was whole blood. These receptor sequences come from an adult who was a healthcare worker with PCR-confirmed SARS-CoV-2 infection or an uninfected control (not recorded which). Both conserved end residues are part of each CDR3. D genes are given only for firm matches. Clone size is shown for a subset of rows, as once, few, many or a class of expanded clone.

>TRBV2|TRBD2|TRBJ2-5|many
CASSDRPRGGASETQYF
TGTGCCAGCAGTGACCGTCCACGCGGGGGGGCCTCGGAGACCCAGTACTTC
>TRBV7-8|NA|TRBJ2-7|many
CASSLTGGHEQYF
TGTGCCAGCAGCTTGACGGGGGGCCACGAGCAGTACTTC
>TRBV4-3|NA|TRBJ1-2|NA
CASSQTSQGAGYTF
TGCGCCAGCAGCCAAACTTCACAGGGAGCTGGCTACACCTTC
>TRBV7-9|NA|TRBJ2-7|many
CASNPVDGVSYF
TGTGCCAGCAACCCGGTCGACGGAGTAAGCTACTTC
>TRBV29-1|NA|TRBJ2-1|many
CSVRVREVSDEQFF
TGCAGCGTTAGGGTGAGGGAAGTGAGCGATGAGCAGTTCTTC
>TRBV11-2|TRBD1|TRBJ2-7|few
CASSLAGTGTSYEQYF
TGTGCCAGCAGCTTAGCCGGGACAGGGACTTCCTACGAGCAGTACTTC
>TRBV20-1|NA|TRBJ1-6|few
CSARVVGASSPLHF
TGCAGTGCTAGAGTGGTAGGGGCTAGCTCACCCCTCCACTTT
>TRBV2|NA|TRBJ2-1|many
CASTPEGSAGNEQFF
TGTGCCAGCACTCCTGAAGGGAGCGCGGGCAATGAGCAGTTCTTC
>TRBV12-3/TRBV12-4|NA|TRBJ2-1|few
CASRTGPPTYNEQFF
TGTGCCAGCAGAACCGGGCCCCCCACCTACAATGAGCAGTTCTTC
>TRBV7-2|TRBD1|TRBJ1-2|NA
CASSPDRNYGYTF
TGTGCCAGCAGCCCGGACAGGAACTATGGCTACACCTTC
>TRBV2|NA|TRBJ2-2|many
CATQGTGELFF
TGTGCCACCCAGGGCACCGGGGAGCTGTTTTTT
>TRBV4-3|TRBD1|TRBJ2-1|many
CASSQYRGRGNNEQFF
TGCGCCAGCAGCCAATACAGGGGTAGAGGTAACAATGAGCAGTTCTTC
>TRBV7-2|NA|TRBJ2-1|NA
CASSLEGGGYNEQFF
TGTGCCAGCAGCTTAGAGGGGGGCGGCTACAATGAGCAGTTCTTC
>TRBV27|NA|TRBJ1-2|many
CASRGLGVNYGYTF
TGTGCCAGCAGGGGCTTGGGGGTCAATTATGGCTACACCTTC
>TRBV29-1|TRBD1|TRBJ2-2|few
CSAVTGALTGELFF
TGCAGCGCCGTGACAGGGGCCCTCACCGGGGAGCTGTTTTTT
>TRBV20-1|NA|TRBJ2-1|few
CSAGINVGQPGFF
TGCAGTGCTGGAATAAACGTCGGGCAGCCGGGGTTCTTC
>TRBV7-8|NA|TRBJ2-6|few
CASSSRSLAGANVLTF
TGTGCCAGCAGCTCGAGGAGTCTTGCTGGGGCCAACGTCCTGACTTTC
>TRBV29-1|TRBD1|TRBJ2-7|NA
CSVYPGTGAYEQYF
TGCAGCGTGTACCCGGGGACAGGAGCCTACGAGCAGTACTTC
>TRBV15|NA|TRBJ2-2|few
CATSTPSFTGELFF
TGTGCCACCAGCACCCCAAGCTTTACCGGGGAGCTGTTTTTT
>TRBV12-3/TRBV12-4|NA|TRBJ1-6|many
CARSGNSSSPLHF
TGTGCCCGCTCGGGGAACTCGAGTTCACCCCTCCACTTT
>TRBV11-1|NA|TRBJ1-1|few
CASSLDGDGTEAFF
TGTGCCAGCAGCTTAGACGGGGATGGAACTGAAGCTTTCTTT
>TRBV7-8|NA|TRBJ2-2|NA
CASSLVHGELFF
TGTGCCAGCAGCTTAGTGCACGGGGAGCTGTTTTTT
>TRBV5-5|NA|TRBJ1-1|NA
CASSFDTNTETFF
TGTGCCAGCAGCTTTGACACGAACACTGAAACTTTCTTT
>TRBV10-1|NA|TRBJ2-1|many
CASSPGSYNEQFF
TGCGCCAGCAGTCCAGGGTCCTACAATGAGCAGTTCTTC
>TRBV14|TRBD1|TRBJ2-7|NA
CASSQTGTGNYEQYF
TGTGCCAGCAGCCAGACCGGGACAGGGAACTACGAGCAGTACTTC
>TRBV20-1|TRBD2|TRBJ2-7|many
CSARDRTSGRALEQYF
TGCAGTGCTAGAGATCGGACTAGCGGGAGGGCCCTCGAGCAGTACTTC
>TRBV6-6|NA|TRBJ2-7|once
CASSYVEYEQYF
TGTGCCAGCAGTTACGTAGAGTACGAGCAGTACTTC
>TRBV5-1|TRBD2|TRBJ2-1|few
CASSPLAGGLSYNEQFF
TGCGCCAGCAGTCCACTAGCGGGGGGGCTTTCCTACAATGAGCAGTTCTTC
>TRBV5-1|NA|TRBJ2-7|NA
CASSLVGTTYEQYF
TGCGCCAGCAGCTTGGTAGGAACCACCTACGAGCAGTACTTC
>TRBV12-3/TRBV12-4|TRBD2|TRBJ2-5|NA
CASREAGETQYF
TGTGCCAGTCGGGAGGCCGGAGAGACCCAGTACTTC
>TRBV7-2|NA|TRBJ1-5|many
CASSLDGYGRWGRSNQPQHF
TGTGCCAGCAGCTTAGATGGGTATGGCAGATGGGGTAGAAGCAATCAGCCCCAGCATTTT
>TRBV6-5|NA|TRBJ1-4|NA
CASSLGGGAGEKLFF
TGTGCCAGCAGCTTGGGGGGAGGGGCCGGTGAAAAACTGTTTTTT
>TRBV20-1|TRBD2|TRBJ2-5|few
CSARDSGGLQETQYF
TGCAGTGCTAGAGATAGCGGGGGACTACAAGAGACCCAGTACTTC
>TRBV12-3/TRBV12-4|NA|TRBJ2-5|many
CASSLSGMETQYF
TGTGCCAGCAGTTTGTCAGGGATGGAGACCCAGTACTTC
>TRBV5-6|NA|TRBJ2-2|few
CASSLVSPGELFF
TGTGCCAGCAGCTTGGTATCACCCGGGGAGCTGTTTTTT
>TRBV29-1|NA|TRBJ2-1|few
CSVERDSVQTAEQFF
TGCAGCGTTGAACGTGATAGCGTGCAAACGGCTGAGCAGTTCTTC
>TRBV2|TRBD1|TRBJ2-3|NA
CASSPGQGATDTQYF
TGTGCCAGCAGCCCGGGACAGGGAGCCACAGATACGCAGTATTTT
>TRBV27|TRBD1|TRBJ2-1|many
CASGYRGYNEQFF
TGTGCCAGCGGATACAGGGGGTACAATGAGCAGTTCTTC
>TRBV6-1|TRBD1|TRBJ2-7|few
CASPRGHEQYF
TGTGCCAGCCCCAGGGGGCACGAGCAGTACTTC
>TRBV30|NA|TRBJ1-1|few
CAWRLGSNTEAFF
TGTGCCTGGAGACTCGGATCGAACACTGAAGCTTTCTTT
>TRBV18|TRBD2|TRBJ2-7|many
CASSPLAGTAEVEQYF
TGTGCCAGCTCACCACTAGCGGGAACTGCGGAAGTCGAGCAGTACTTC
>TRBV7-8|TRBD1|TRBJ1-3|few
CASSRQGGAGNTIYF
TGTGCCAGCAGCCGTCAGGGGGGCGCAGGAAACACCATATATTTT
>TRBV27|NA|TRBJ1-4|NA
CASSYRGGRNEKLFF
TGTGCCAGCAGTTATAGGGGGGGCCGGAATGAAAAACTGTTTTTT
>TRBV2|TRBD2|TRBJ2-2|few
CASRTPRGGNTGELFF
TGTGCCAGCAGGACCCCCCGGGGGGGGAACACCGGGGAGCTGTTTTTT
>TRBV20-1|NA|TRBJ2-5|few
CSARDAGTTFSETQYF
TGCAGTGCTAGAGATGCGGGTACCACCTTCTCGGAGACCCAGTACTTC
>TRBV10-2|NA|TRBJ2-7|many
CASSEGARYEQYF
TGCGCCAGCAGTGAGGGGGCGCGGTACGAGCAGTACTTC
>TRBV13|NA|TRBJ2-7|NA
CASSLSGDSYEQYF
TGTGCCAGCAGCTTATCGGGGGACTCCTACGAGCAGTACTTC
>TRBV5-1|TRBD1|TRBJ2-7|NA
CASSFDLGQGYEQYF
TGCGCCAGCAGCTTCGATCTGGGACAGGGTTACGAGCAGTACTTC
>TRBV12-3/TRBV12-4|NA|TRBJ2-5|NA
CASSLRQQETQYF
TGTGCCAGCAGTTTAAGGCAGCAAGAGACCCAGTACTTC
>TRBV29-1|NA|TRBJ1-2|NA
CSVKSGPQDYGYTF
TGCAGCGTCAAAAGTGGGCCCCAAGACTATGGCTACACCTTC
>TRBV20-1|TRBD2|TRBJ2-3|many
CSASTSGRGVFRTDTQYF
TGCAGTGCTTCGACTAGCGGGAGAGGGGTCTTCCGCACAGATACGCAGTATTTT
>TRBV29-1|NA|TRBJ1-1|few
CSVERAGEAFF
TGCAGCGTTGAAAGGGCCGGTGAAGCTTTCTTT
>TRBV2|NA|TRBJ2-3|few
CASTPPSLSTDTQYF
TGTGCCAGCACACCCCCATCTCTCAGCACAGATACGCAGTATTTT